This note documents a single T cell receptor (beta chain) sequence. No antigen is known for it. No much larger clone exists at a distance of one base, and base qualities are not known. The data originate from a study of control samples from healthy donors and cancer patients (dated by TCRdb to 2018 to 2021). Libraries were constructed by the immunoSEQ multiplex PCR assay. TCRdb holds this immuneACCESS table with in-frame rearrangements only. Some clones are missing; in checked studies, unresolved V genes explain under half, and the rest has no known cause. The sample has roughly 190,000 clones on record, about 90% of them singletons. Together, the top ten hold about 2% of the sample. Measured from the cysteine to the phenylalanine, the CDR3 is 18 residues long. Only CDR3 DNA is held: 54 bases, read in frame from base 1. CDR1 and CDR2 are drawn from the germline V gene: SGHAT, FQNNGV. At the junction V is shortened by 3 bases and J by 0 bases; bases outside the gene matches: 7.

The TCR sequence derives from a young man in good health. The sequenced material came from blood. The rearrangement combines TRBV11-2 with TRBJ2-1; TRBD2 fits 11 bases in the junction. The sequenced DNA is TGTGCCAGCAGCTTTGGGCTAGCGGGGGGTAGCTCCTACAATGAGCAGTTCTTC. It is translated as CASSFGLAGGSSYNEQFF.